The next 15 T cell receptor beta chains were all read from a single sample in a study of CD8+ T cells in alopecia areata. As to treatment: oral pan-JAK inhibitor, 5-10 mg twice daily. Isolated RNA was reverse transcribed into cDNA used as the sequencing template. The data were produced by immunoSEQ multiplex PCR, yet TCRdb's version contains in-frame clones alone and is incomplete. The sample includes more than 130,000 clones, roughly 82% of them seen just once. Material: CD8+ T cells sorted from blood, obtained at week 4, from a patient treated with tofacitinib. The source is a human donor with alopecia areata.

The genes are TRBV5-1 and TRBJ1-2; D might be TRBD1 (6 bases). Trimming pared 1 base from V and 1 base from J, leaving 11 bases between. The CDR3 extends over 15 amino acids. Germline V lookup: CDR1 SGHRS, CDR2 YFSETQ. The CDR3 DNA reads as TGCGCCAGCAGCTTGTGGACAGACGTTAACTATGGCTACACCTTC. It codes for CASSLWTDVNYGYTF.

The gene calls are TRBV25-1 and TRBJ1-4, with D unclear. The CDR3 runs to 14 residues. Germline V lookup: CDR1 MGHDK, CDR2 SYGVNS. The germline V and J ends were trimmed by 5 bases and 6 bases, with 13 bases remaining between them. The CDR3: CASSSDRVDEKLFF. The CDR3 DNA reads as TGTGCCAGCAGTTCGGACCGCGTTGATGAAAAACTGTTTTTT.

This clone was picked up a small number of times. The chain uses TRBV4-2 and TRBJ1-2; TRBD1 agrees at 8 bases. The V segment lost 4 bases and the J segment 4 bases; nucleotides outside the gene matches: 5. This CDR3 is built from 14 residues. Germline CDR1 is LGHNA and CDR2 is YNFKEQ. The CDR3, as DNA: TGTGCCAGCAGCCCTCTTACAGGGGGCTATGGCTACACCTTC. Its protein is CASSPLTGGYGYTF.

This clone was picked up one time. The chain is built from TRBV5-1 and TRBJ2-7; TRBD2 matches at 9 bases. The CDR3 contains 15 residues. Trimming removed 3 bases from V and 0 bases from J; junction bases left unmatched: 4. CDR1 and CDR2 (germline): SGHRS, YFSETQ. CDR3 protein: CASSSGLAHSYEQYF. The CDR3 coding sequence is TGCGCCAGCAGCTCCGGACTAGCGCACTCCTACGAGCAGTACTTC.

The V gene is TRBV5-1, the J gene TRBJ2-5; D could derive from TRBD1 or TRBD2 (5 bases each). This CDR3 has 15 residues. The germline gives CDR1 SGHRS, CDR2 YFSETQ. V was clipped by 1 base and J by 4 bases, with 14 bases between them. The CDR3 DNA is TGCGCCAGCAGCTTGACGGCAGGGACGACAGAGACCCAGTACTTC. Translation: CASSLTAGTTETQYF.

The rearrangement uses TRBV7-9 and TRBJ2-2, with D uncertain. The germline V and J ends were trimmed by 8 bases and 3 bases, with 16 bases remaining between them. The CDR3 is 15 residues long. Germline CDR1 and CDR2: SEHNR and FQNEAQ (reference sequence). CDR3 loop: CASAHPERYTGELFF. In nucleotides, the CDR3 is TGTGCCAGCGCCCACCCCGAACGCTACACCGGGGAGCTGTTTTTT.

J is TRBJ2-5 and V is TRBV6-5; D is perhaps TRBD1 or TRBD2 (5 bases each). Per the germline V gene, CDR1 is MNHEY and CDR2 is SVGAGI. This CDR3 is 15 amino acids long. V gave up 5 bases and J gave up 0 bases, with 13 bases separating them. The CDR3 is CASSPGPYHQETQYF. The CDR3 DNA sequence: TGTGCCAGCAGTCCGGGACCGTACCACCAAGAGACCCAGTACTTC.

The chain employs TRBV29-1 and TRBJ2-1, with unresolved D. Trimming cost V 2 bases and J 5 bases, with 10 bases left between them. The germline V gene encodes CDR1 SQVTM and CDR2 ANQGSEA. The CDR3 has 13 amino acids. CDR3 nucleotide sequence: TGCAGCGTTGAAAGTACAGCCAACAATGAGCAGTTCTTC. It encodes CSVESTANNEQFF.

The table lists this clone with a count of one. The V and J genes are TRBV4-1 and TRBJ2-3; 13 bases line up with TRBD2. Germline CDR1 is MGHRA and CDR2 is YSYEKL. V was clipped by 0 bases and J by 8 bases; unmatched bases: 5. This CDR3 spans 16 amino acids. CDR3 region: CASSQELAGGFGTQYF. CDR3 nucleotides: TGCGCCAGCAGCCAAGAACTAGCGGGGGGGTTCGGTACGCAGTATTTT.

This clone was picked up one time. This sequence joins TRBV7-9 and TRBJ2-4; D could derive from TRBD1 or TRBD2 (6 bases each). This CDR3 has 16 residues. V shed 1 base and J shed 1 base, with 11 bases lying between them. Per the germline V gene, CDR1 is SEHNR and CDR2 is FQNEAQ (reference sequence). The CDR3 loop is CASSLEGGTAKNIQYF. The CDR3 nucleotides read TGTGCCAGCAGCTTAGAGGGGGGCACGGCCAAAAACATTCAGTACTTC. Looking up the rest from reference TRBV7-9 and TRBJ2-4 gives the full variable domain: DTGVSQNPRHKITKRGQNVTFRCDPISEHNRLYWYRQTLGQGPEFLTYFQNEAQLEKSRLLSDRFSAERPKGSFSTLEIQRTEQGDSAMYLCASSLEGGTAKNIQYFGAGTRLSVL.

In nucleotides, the CDR3 is TGCGCCAGCAGTATGGGTGATTACACTGAAGCTTTCTTT. As protein: CASSMGDYTEAFF. The gene calls are TRBV4-1 and TRBJ1-1; D unresolved. CDR1 and CDR2 from the germline V gene are MGHRA and YSYEKL. The CDR3 runs to 13 residues. Between the trimmed V and J ends, which lost 6 bases and 3 bases, there was a span of 11 bases.

The chain carries TRBV11-2 and TRBJ1-1, with 8 bases aligning to TRBD1. This CDR3 spans 17 amino acids. Unmatched junction bases numbered 9, after V lost 2 bases and J lost 1 base. Germline V gene data show CDR1 as SGHAT and CDR2 as FQNNGV. The CDR3 nucleotides are TGTGCCAGCAGCTTACGGGGCAGGGGGCCTTCGAACACTGAAGCTTTCTTT. This gives the protein CASSLRGRGPSNTEAFF. The full variable domain, in which reference TRBV11-2 and TRBJ1-1 provide the parts outside the CDR3, is EAGVAQSPRYKIIEKRQSVAFWCNPISGHATLYWYQQILGQGPKLLIQFQNNGVVDDSQLPKDRFSAERLKGVDSTLKIQPAKLEDSAVYLCASSLRGRGPSNTEAFFGQGTRLTVV.

This clone occurred once. The chain uses TRBV9 and TRBJ2-3; the D gene is possibly TRBD1 (5 bases). Germline V lookup: CDR1 SGDLS, CDR2 YYNGEE. V gave up 6 bases and J gave up 2 bases, with 13 bases separating them. The CDR3 loop spans 14 amino acids. CDR3 bases: TGTGCCAGCAACCAGGGCAATCCCACAGATACGCAGTATTTT. Its translation: CASNQGNPTDTQYF.

The gene calls are TRBV7-2 and TRBJ2-7; no reliable D call. Germline lookup yields CDR1 SGHTA and CDR2 FQGNSA. CDR3 size: 15 residues. V lost 3 bases and J 1 base, leaving 13 bases between the germline ends. The CDR3 region is CASSFSPSLSYEQYF. The CDR3 bases are TGTGCCAGCAGCTTTTCGCCGTCGTTATCCTACGAGCAGTACTTC.

The V and J genes are TRBV4-3 and TRBJ2-3; no clear D gene. Germline values: CDR1 LGHNA, CDR2 YSLEER. This CDR3 region has 13 residues. V lost 0 bases and J lost 5, with 6 bases in between. Here the CDR3 DNA reads TGCGCCAGCAGCCAAGATTTTGGAGATACGCAGTATTTT. Its protein is CASSQDFGDTQYF.